This TCR beta chain comes out of a study of early T cells in non-severe SARS-CoV-2 infection. Study in general: Chains were unpaired, as sequencing was done on bulk RNA from unsorted whole blood. General study results and limits: Comparison of clonotypes with VDJdb favored anti-spike CD8 responses while missing private and CD4 specificities.

Individual cDNA molecules were tagged with unique molecular identifiers. One entry per CDR3 protein results from TCRdb running MiXCR on the 5' RACE reads. Here the sample spans tens of thousands of distinct CDR3 sequences, 8.9% being singletons. This clonotype was seen at least ten times. Antigen specificity is unknown. Sequencing was performed on whole blood. This receptor was taken from an adult who was a healthcare worker with PCR-confirmed SARS-CoV-2 infection or an uninfected control (not recorded which).

CDR3 amino acids: CASRSLDRTDQPQHF. CDR3 DNA sequence: TGTGCCAGCAGGTCCCTGGACAGGACGGATCAGCCCCAGCATTTT. V gene TRBV5-6 combines with J gene TRBJ1-5; 7 bases align to TRBD1. CDR3 length: 15 amino acids. Trimming removed 5 bases from V and 5 bases from J; junction bases left unmatched: 10. CDR1 and CDR2 (germline): SGHDT, YYEEEE.